This T cell receptor beta chain originates from a study of response to subunit inactivated influenza vaccine. TCRdb called the RT-PCR reads again in MiXCR, with one record for every CDR3 protein. The table shows around 530,000 distinct CDR3 sequences, with approximately 12% occurring only once. This clonotype was seen a few times. Its target is not known. General observations from the study: Each seasonal flu vaccination may recruit only limited new T cells, authors suggested.

Here the sequenced sample was PBMCs from blood, taken on the day of vaccination. The origin of this receptor is a man aged 45-65 years who received an inactivated influenza vaccine.

CDR3 amino acids: CSARVSGTSGRLYEQYF. DNA of the CDR3: TGCAGTGCTAGAGTCTCGGGAACTAGCGGGAGATTGTACGAGCAGTACTTC. V is TRBV20-1 and J is TRBJ2-7; TRBD2 matches at 11 bases. The CDR3 totals 17 residues. The V gene end was trimmed by 1 base and the J gene end by 4 bases; junction bases not matched to a gene: 12. CDR1 is DFQATT, CDR2 SNEGSKA, per germline (reference sequence).